The text below deals with one TCR beta chain. Antigen: not known. Clones were sequenced by immunoSEQ multiplex PCR, and TCRdb holds only the in-frame ones, with some missing. The sample yields 80,000 to 100,000 clones, 88% seen once. The V gene lost 4 bases and the J gene lost 0 bases, with 15 bases spanning the gap. CDR3 size: 16 residues. Per the germline V gene, CDR1 is SGDLS and CDR2 is YYNGEE. This record comes from a study of radiotherapy plus CTLA-4 blockade in lung cancer. For the study at large: Around 19% of patients responded objectively, and about 32% achieved disease control. General study points: Once radiotherapy plus ipilimumab had been given, TCR clones derived from tumor expanded in blood.

V usage is TRBV9 and J usage is TRBJ2-3; possible D gene TRBD2, 6 bases. The receptor comes from a human donor with non-small cell lung cancer that progressed on radiotherapy plus ipilimumab. Sequenced material: peripheral blood, taken from a patient treated with radiotherapy plus ipilimumab. The CDR3 region has the DNA TGTGCCAGCAGCCCCTCACTAGCCCCTAGCACAGATACGCAGTATTTT. Residues: CASSPSLAPSTDTQYF.